This T cell receptor (beta chain) is drawn from a study of T cell responses to AZD1222 COVID-19 vaccine. Germline CDR1 and CDR2: KGHDR and SFDVKD. The CDR3 runs 15 residues. V gave up 0 bases and J gave up 5 bases; unmatched junction bases: 2. The data were produced by immunoSEQ multiplex PCR, yet TCRdb's version contains in-frame clones alone and is incomplete. The sample shows 100,000 to 140,000 clones, approximately 89% of them seen only once. This receptor was identified in an adult in good health. V is TRBV24-1 and J is TRBJ1-5; TRBD1 matches 8 bases. The sequences come from peripheral blood, collected on day 0 of AZD1222 vaccination. CDR3 bases: TGTGCCACCAGTGATTTGCCACAGGGGGATCAGCCCCAGCATTTT. It codes for CATSDLPQGDQPQHF.